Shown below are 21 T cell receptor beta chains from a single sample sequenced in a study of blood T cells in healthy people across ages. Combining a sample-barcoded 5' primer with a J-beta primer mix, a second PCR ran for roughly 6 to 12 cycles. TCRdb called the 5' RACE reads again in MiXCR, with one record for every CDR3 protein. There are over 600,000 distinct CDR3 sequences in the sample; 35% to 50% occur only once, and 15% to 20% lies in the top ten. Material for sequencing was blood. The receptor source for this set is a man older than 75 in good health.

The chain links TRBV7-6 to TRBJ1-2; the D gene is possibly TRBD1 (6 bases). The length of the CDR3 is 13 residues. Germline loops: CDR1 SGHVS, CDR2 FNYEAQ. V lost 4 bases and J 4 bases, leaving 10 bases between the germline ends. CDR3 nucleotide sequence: TGTGCCAGCAGCTCAACAGGGCGCTATGGCTACACCTTC. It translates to CASSSTGRYGYTF.

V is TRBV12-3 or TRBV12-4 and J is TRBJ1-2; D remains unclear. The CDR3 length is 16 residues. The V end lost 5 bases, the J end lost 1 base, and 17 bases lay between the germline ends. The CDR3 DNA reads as TGTGCCAGCAGTGCCCGACTCCGCCGACTTAACTATGGCTACACCTTC. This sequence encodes CASSARLRRLNYGYTF.

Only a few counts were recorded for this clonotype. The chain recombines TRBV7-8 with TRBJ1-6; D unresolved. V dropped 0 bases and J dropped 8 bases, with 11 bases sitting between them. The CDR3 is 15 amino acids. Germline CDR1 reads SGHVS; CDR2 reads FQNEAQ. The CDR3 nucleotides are TGTGCCAGCAGCTTAGCCCTTTCGGGCGATTCACCCCTCCACTTT. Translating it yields CASSLALSGDSPLHF.

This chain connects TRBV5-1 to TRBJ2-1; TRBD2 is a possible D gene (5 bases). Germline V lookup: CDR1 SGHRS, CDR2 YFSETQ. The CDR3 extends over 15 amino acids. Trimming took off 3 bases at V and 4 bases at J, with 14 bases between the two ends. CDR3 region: CASSSAASRYNEQFF. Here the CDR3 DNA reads TGCGCCAGCAGCTCCGCGGCTAGCAGATACAATGAGCAGTTCTTC.

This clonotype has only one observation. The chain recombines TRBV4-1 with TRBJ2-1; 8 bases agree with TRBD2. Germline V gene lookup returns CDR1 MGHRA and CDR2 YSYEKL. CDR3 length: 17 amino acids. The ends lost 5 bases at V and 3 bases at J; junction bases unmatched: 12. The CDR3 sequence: CASSKGGASGRYNEQFF. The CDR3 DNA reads TGCGCCAGCAGCAAGGGGGGTGCTAGCGGGCGCTACAATGAGCAGTTCTTC.

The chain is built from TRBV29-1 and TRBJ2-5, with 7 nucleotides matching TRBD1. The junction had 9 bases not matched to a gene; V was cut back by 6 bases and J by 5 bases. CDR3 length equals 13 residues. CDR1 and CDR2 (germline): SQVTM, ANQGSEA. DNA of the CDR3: TGCAGCGTACAGGGGTGGCTTGAGGAGACCCAGTACTTC. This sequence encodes CSVQGWLEETQYF.

CDR3: CASSRPLMRGDTDTQYF. CDR3 DNA: TGTGCCAGCAGCCGACCCTTGATGCGGGGCGACACAGATACGCAGTATTTT. The chain recombines TRBV7-8 with TRBJ2-3; maybe TRBD2 (6 bases). From germline, CDR1 is SGHVS and CDR2 FQNEAQ. V lost 5 bases and J lost 2, with 20 bases in between. The length of the CDR3 is 17 residues.

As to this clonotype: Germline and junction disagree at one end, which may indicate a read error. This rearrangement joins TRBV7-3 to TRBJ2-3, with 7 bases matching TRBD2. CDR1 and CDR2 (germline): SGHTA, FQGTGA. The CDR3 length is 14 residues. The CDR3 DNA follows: TGTGCCGGCAGCTCCCGGGGGGGCACAGATACGCAGTATTTT. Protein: CAGSSRGGTDTQYF.

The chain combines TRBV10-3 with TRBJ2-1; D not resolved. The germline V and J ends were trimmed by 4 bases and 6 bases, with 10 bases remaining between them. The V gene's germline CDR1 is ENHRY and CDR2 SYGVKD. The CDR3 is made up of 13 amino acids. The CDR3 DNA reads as TGTGCCATCAGTGGGGCTCTCAGCAATGAGCAGTTCTTC. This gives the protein CAISGALSNEQFF.

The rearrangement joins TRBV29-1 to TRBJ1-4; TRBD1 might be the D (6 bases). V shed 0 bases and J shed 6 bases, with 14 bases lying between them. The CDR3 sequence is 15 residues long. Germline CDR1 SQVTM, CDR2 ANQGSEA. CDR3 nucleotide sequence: TGCAGCGTTGAAGATCGCCGGGGGCGGGATGAAAAACTGTTTTTT. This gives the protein CSVEDRRGRDEKLFF.

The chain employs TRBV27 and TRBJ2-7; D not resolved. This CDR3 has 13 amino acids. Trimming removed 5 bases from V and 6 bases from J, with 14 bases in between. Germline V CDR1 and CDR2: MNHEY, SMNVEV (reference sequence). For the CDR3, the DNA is TGTGCCAGCAGTGATAATAAGCTACGCGAGCAGTACTTC. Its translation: CASSDNKLREQYF.

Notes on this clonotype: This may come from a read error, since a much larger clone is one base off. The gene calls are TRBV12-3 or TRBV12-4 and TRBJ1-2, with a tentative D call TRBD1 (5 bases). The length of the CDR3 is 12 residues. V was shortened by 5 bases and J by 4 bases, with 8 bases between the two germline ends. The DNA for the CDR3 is TGTGCCAGCAGTGACAGCCCCTATGGCTACACCTTC. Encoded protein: CASSDSPYGYTF.

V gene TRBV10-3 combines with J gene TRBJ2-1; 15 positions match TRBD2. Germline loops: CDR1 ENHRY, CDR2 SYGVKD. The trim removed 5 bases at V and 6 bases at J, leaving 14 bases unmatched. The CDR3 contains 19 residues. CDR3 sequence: CAISFSGLAGGSLSNEQFF. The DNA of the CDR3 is TGTGCCATCAGTTTTTCGGGACTAGCGGGAGGTTCCCTCTCCAATGAGCAGTTCTTC.

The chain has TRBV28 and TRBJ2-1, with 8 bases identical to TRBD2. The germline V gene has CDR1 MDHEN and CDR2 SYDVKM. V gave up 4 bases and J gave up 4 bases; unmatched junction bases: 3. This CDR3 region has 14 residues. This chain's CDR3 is CASSYKREYNEQFF. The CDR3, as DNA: TGTGCCAGCAGTTACAAGCGGGAGTACAATGAGCAGTTCTTC.

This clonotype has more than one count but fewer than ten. CDR3 protein: CVCRGPSSYEQYF. The CDR3 DNA is TGTGTCTGCAGGGGGCCGAGCTCCTACGAGCAGTACTTC. This chain links TRBV28 with TRBJ2-7; 8 positions match TRBD1. Germline V gene data show CDR1 as MDHEN and CDR2 as SYDVKM. This CDR3 contains 13 residues.

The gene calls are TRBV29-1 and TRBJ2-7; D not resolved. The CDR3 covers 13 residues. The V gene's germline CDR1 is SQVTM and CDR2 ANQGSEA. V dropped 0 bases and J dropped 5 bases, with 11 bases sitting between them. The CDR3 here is CSVEETPVDEQYF. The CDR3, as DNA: TGCAGCGTTGAAGAGACCCCAGTGGACGAGCAGTACTTC.

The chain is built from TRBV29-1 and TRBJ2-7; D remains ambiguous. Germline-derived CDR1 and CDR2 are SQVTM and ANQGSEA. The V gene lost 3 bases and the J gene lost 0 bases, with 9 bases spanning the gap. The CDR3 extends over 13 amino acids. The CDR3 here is CSVEVGTSYEQYF. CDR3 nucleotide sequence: TGCAGCGTTGAGGTTGGTACCTCCTACGAGCAGTACTTC.

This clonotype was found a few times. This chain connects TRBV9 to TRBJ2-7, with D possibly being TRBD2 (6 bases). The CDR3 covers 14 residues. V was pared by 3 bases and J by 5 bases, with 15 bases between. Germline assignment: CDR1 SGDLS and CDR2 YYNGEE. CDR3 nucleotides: TGTGCCAGCAGCGCCCGCCCCTCTAGCGACGAGCAGTACTTC. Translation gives CASSARPSSDEQYF.

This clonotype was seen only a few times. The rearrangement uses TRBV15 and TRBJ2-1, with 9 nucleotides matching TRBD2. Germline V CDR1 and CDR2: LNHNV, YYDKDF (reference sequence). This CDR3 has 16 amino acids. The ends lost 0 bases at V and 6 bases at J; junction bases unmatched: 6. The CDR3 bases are TGTGCCACCAGCAGAGAGAGCGGGAGGTGGGGCAATGAGCAGTTCTTC. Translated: CATSRESGRWGNEQFF.

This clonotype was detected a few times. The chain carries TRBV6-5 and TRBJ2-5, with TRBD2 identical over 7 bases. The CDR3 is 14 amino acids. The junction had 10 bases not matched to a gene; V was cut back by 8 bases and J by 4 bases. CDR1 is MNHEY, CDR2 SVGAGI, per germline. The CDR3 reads CASSSREGRETQYF. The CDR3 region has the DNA TGTGCCAGCTCTTCCAGGGAGGGCCGAGAGACCCAGTACTTC.

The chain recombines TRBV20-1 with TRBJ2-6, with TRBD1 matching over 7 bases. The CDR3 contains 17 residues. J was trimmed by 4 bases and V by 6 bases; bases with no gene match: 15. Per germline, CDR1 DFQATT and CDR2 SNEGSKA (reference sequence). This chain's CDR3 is CSAPGTESFRGANVLTF. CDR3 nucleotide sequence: TGCAGTGCGCCCGGGACAGAGTCCTTTAGGGGGGCCAACGTCCTGACTTTC.